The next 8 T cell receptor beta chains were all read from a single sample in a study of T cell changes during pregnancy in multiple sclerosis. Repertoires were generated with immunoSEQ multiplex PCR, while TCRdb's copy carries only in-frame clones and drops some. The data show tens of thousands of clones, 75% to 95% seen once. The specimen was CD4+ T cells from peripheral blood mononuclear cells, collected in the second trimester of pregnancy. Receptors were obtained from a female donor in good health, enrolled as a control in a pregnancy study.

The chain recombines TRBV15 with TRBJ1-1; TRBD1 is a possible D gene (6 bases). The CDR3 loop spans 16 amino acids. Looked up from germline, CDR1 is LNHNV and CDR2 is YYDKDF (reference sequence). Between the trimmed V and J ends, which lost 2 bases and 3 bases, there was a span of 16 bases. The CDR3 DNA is TGTGCCACCAGCAGATCGTTTCAGGGGAGGGACACTGAAGCTTTCTTT. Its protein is CATSRSFQGRDTEAFF.

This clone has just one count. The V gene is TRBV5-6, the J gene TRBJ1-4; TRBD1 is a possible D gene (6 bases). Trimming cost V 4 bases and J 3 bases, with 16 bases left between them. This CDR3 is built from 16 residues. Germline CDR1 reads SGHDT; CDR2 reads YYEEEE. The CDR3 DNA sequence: TGTGCCAGCAGCCAAACAGGGATCAGTTCTAATGAAAAACTGTTTTTT. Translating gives CASSQTGISSNEKLFF.

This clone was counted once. The chain's CDR3 is CASRDRYGKKLFF. For the CDR3, the DNA is TGTGCCAGCAGGGACAGATATGGGAAAAAACTGTTTTTT. The chain has TRBV21-1 and TRBJ1-4; the table's D call, TRBD1, has no DNA check behind it. TRBV21-1 is a known pseudogene. CDR3 size: 13 residues.

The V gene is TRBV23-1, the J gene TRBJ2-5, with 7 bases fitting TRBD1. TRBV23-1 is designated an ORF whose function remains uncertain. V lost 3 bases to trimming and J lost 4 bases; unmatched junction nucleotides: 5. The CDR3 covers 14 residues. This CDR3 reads CASSQPHRGETQYF. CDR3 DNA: TGCGCCAGCAGTCAGCCTCACAGGGGAGAGACCCAGTACTTC.

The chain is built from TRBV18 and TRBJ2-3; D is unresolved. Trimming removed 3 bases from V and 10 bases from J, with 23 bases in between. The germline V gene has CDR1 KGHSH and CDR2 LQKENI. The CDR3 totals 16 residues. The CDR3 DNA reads TGTGCCAGCTCACCTACCGAAGAGGCCATTATTTCTCCGCAGTATTTT. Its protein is CASSPTEEAIISPQYF.

CDR3 DNA: TGTGCCAGCAGCCTAACCGGAAGCGGGAGGGAAACAGATACGCAGTATTTT. Protein sequence: CASSLTGSGRETDTQYF. The chain links TRBV7-9 to TRBJ2-3; 10 bases map to TRBD2. CDR3 size: 17 residues. Trimming cost V 5 bases and J 3 bases; bases outside gene matches: 11. Germline V lookup: CDR1 SEHNR, CDR2 FQNEAQ (reference sequence).

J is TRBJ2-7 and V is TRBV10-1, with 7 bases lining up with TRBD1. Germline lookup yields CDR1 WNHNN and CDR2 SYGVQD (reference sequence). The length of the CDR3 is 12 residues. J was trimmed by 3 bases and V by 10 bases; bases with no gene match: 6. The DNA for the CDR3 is TGCGCCAACGAACAGGGGAGCTACGAGCAGTACTTC. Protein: CANEQGSYEQYF.

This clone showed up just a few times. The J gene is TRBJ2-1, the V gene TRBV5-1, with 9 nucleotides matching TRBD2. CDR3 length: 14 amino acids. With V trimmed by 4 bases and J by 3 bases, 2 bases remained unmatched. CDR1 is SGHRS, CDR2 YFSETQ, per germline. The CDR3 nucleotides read TGCGCCAGCAGCCGCGGGGGGGACTACAATGAGCAGTTCTTC. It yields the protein CASSRGGDYNEQFF.